Below, 2 T cell receptor beta chains from the same sample are listed, as sequenced in a study of T cell changes during pregnancy in multiple sclerosis (dated by TCRdb to about 2019). Libraries were made using the immunoSEQ multiplex PCR assay. As stored in TCRdb, this immuneACCESS dataset retains in-frame rearrangements with V and J assigned. A fraction of the clones does not appear; measured against another copy, unresolved V genes explain less than half of the discrepancy, and the remainder lacks a known reason. The sample profile shows fewer than 65,000 clones; about 89% of them were found once. More than 8.5% of the sample belongs to the ten largest clones. The starting material was CD8+ T cells from peripheral blood mononuclear cells, obtained after pregnancy. These receptors were obtained from a female donor with multiple sclerosis, enrolled in a pregnancy study.

The chain couples TRBV19 to TRBJ2-3, with a tentative D call TRBD2 (5 bases). There are 14 residues in the CDR3. V was pared by 3 bases and J by 9 bases, with 16 bases between. Germline CDR1 reads LNHDA; CDR2 reads SQIVND (reference sequence). The CDR3 DNA follows: TGTGCCAGTAGTATCCCTACTAGGAGTGAAACGCAGTATTTT. Amino acids: CASSIPTRSETQYF.

The CDR3 sequence is CASSPGAGGYGEQFF. The CDR3 DNA reads TGTGCCAGCAGCCCGGGAGCGGGGGGCTACGGTGAGCAGTTCTTC. V gene TRBV11-2 combines with J gene TRBJ2-1, with 9 nucleotides matching TRBD2. CDR1 and CDR2 from the germline V gene are SGHAT and FQNNGV. V shed 5 bases, J shed 9 bases, and the junction held 11 bases outside the gene matches. The CDR3 length is 15 residues.